These 26 T cell receptor beta chains came from one sample sequenced in a study of response to subunit inactivated influenza vaccine. TCRdb redid the calling of the RT-PCR reads with MiXCR, one entry per CDR3 protein. The repertoire holds roughly 650,000 distinct CDR3 sequences, with approximately 14% as singletons. The material sequenced was PBMCs from blood, taken roughly 12 days after vaccination. All receptors derive from a man aged 50 to 59 who received an inactivated influenza vaccine.

This clonotype was recorded a few times. The chain joins TRBV12-3 or TRBV12-4 to TRBJ2-2; D perhaps matches TRBD2 (6 bases). This CDR3 is 14 amino acids long. Trimming removed 1 base at V and 6 bases at J, with 9 bases between. CDR3 residues: CASSLGTNPGELFF. The CDR3 bases are TGTGCCAGCAGTTTAGGGACTAATCCCGGGGAGCTGTTTTTT.

This clonotype was seen many times. The gene calls are TRBV10-3 and TRBJ2-3; unclear D gene. Per germline, CDR1 ENHRY and CDR2 SYGVKD. This CDR3 comprises 14 residues. V lost 2 bases to trimming and J lost 6 bases, with 12 bases between them. The CDR3 is CAISEDLWRDTQYF. The CDR3 coding sequence is TGTGCCATCAGTGAGGATTTGTGGCGGGATACGCAGTATTTT.

The V gene is TRBV27, the J gene TRBJ2-1; 11 nucleotides line up with TRBD2. CDR1 and CDR2 from the germline V gene are MNHEY and SMNVEV (reference sequence). The CDR3 sequence is 16 residues long. After removal of 5 bases from V and 4 bases from J, the junction contained 7 bases not matched to a gene. The CDR3 loop is CASSLIGTSGYNEQFF. The CDR3 bases are TGTGCCAGCAGTCTTATAGGGACTAGCGGTTACAATGAGCAGTTCTTC.

The rearrangement uses TRBV27 and TRBJ1-6; 9 positions agree with TRBD1. Germline V lookup: CDR1 MNHEY, CDR2 SMNVEV (reference sequence). This CDR3 contains 13 residues. The V segment lost 5 bases and the J segment 10 bases; nucleotides outside the gene matches: 3. The CDR3 coding sequence is TGTGCCAGCAGTACGGACAGGGGATCACCCCTCCACTTT. Protein product: CASSTDRGSPLHF.

This clonotype was picked up a small number of times. This chain connects TRBV7-9 to TRBJ2-5; D gene unclear. The germline gives CDR1 SEHNR, CDR2 FQNEAQ (reference sequence). This CDR3 is 15 amino acids long. The V end was cut by 6 bases, the J end by 1 base, with 15 bases between. The CDR3 reads CASSSIRTVQETQYF. The CDR3 coding sequence is TGTGCCAGCAGTTCAATAAGGACGGTCCAAGAGACCCAGTACTTC.

This clonotype came up a few times. This rearrangement joins TRBV7-9 to TRBJ2-1, with no clear D. The CDR3 covers 14 residues. From germline, CDR1 is SEHNR and CDR2 FQNEAQ (reference sequence). V dropped 5 bases and J dropped 0 bases, with 8 bases sitting between them. DNA for the CDR3: TGTGCCAGCAGCCCCGCTCGCTCCTACAATGAGCAGTTCTTC. This translates into CASSPARSYNEQFF. The full variable domain, with the rest looked up from reference TRBV7-9 and TRBJ2-1, is DTGVSQNPRHKITKRGQNVTFRCDPISEHNRLYWYRQTLGQGPEFLTYFQNEAQLEKSRLLSDRFSAERPKGSFSTLEIQRTEQGDSAMYLCASSPARSYNEQFFGPGTRLTVL.

The gene calls are TRBV6-8 and TRBJ1-3, with D maybe TRBD1 (6 bases). Germline V lookup: CDR1 MNHGY, CDR2 SAAAGT. The V gene lost 6 bases and the J gene lost 3 bases, with 9 bases spanning the gap. The CDR3 is 13 residues long. The CDR3 DNA sequence: TGTGCCAGCAGATACAGGGTTGGAAACACCATATATTTT. This gives the protein CASRYRVGNTIYF.

This clonotype has ten or more counts. The rearrangement joins TRBV5-1 to TRBJ2-7, with D maybe TRBD1 (6 bases). Germline V lookup: CDR1 SGHRS, CDR2 YFSETQ. Trimming stripped 4 bases from V and 3 bases from J, with 14 bases between. CDR3 size: 14 residues. CDR3 amino acids: CASSEQGRDYEQYF. DNA of the CDR3: TGCGCCAGCAGCGAACAGGGTCGGGACTACGAGCAGTACTTC.

This clonotype occurred a few times. V gene TRBV21-1 combines with J gene TRBJ2-3; the D call TRBD2 from the table was never checked on the DNA. TRBV21-1 is a pseudogene. The CDR3 sequence is 19 residues long. CDR3 sequence reads: CASSKALRARGGNTDTQYF. CDR3 DNA sequence: TGTGCCAGCAGCAAAGCGCTTCGAGCTCGCGGGGGAAACACAGATACGCAGTATTTT.

The chain has TRBV5-1 and TRBJ2-3; D not resolved. From germline, CDR1 is SGHRS and CDR2 YFSETQ. CDR3 length: 16 amino acids. Trimming took off 2 bases at V and 3 bases at J, with 16 bases between the two ends. DNA for the CDR3: TGCGCCAGCAGCTTTCACGGACCTATATCGACAGATACGCAGTATTTT. Encoded protein: CASSFHGPISTDTQYF.

The chain is built from TRBV5-1 and TRBJ1-5; 10 nucleotides match TRBD1. From germline, CDR1 is SGHRS and CDR2 YFSETQ. The CDR3 length is 15 residues. The ends lost 4 bases at V and 8 bases at J; junction bases unmatched: 9. The CDR3 reads CASSGGTGVGEPQHF. In DNA, the CDR3 is TGCGCCAGCAGCGGCGGGACAGGGGTAGGAGAGCCCCAGCATTTT.

J is TRBJ2-7 and V is TRBV20-1; no clear D. This CDR3 spans 13 amino acids. The germline V gene has CDR1 DFQATT and CDR2 SNEGSKA (reference sequence). V shed 0 bases and J shed 4 bases, with 10 bases lying between them. CDR3 protein: CSARDLRNYEQYF. In DNA, the CDR3 is TGCAGTGCTAGAGATTTACGGAATTACGAGCAGTACTTC.

This clonotype was seen repeatedly, ten times or more. V gene TRBV2 combines with J gene TRBJ2-1; 13 bases align to TRBD2. V shed 5 bases and J 6 bases; nucleotides not matched to a gene: 4. The CDR3 extends over 15 amino acids. Germline V gene data show CDR1 as SNHLY and CDR2 as FYNNEI. In nucleotides, the CDR3 is TGTGCCAGCAGTCGTGGACTAGCGGGAGTCAATGAGCAGTTCTTC. Its protein is CASSRGLAGVNEQFF.

V and J are TRBV2 and TRBJ2-1; D is uncertain. Per germline, CDR1 SNHLY and CDR2 FYNNEI. The V and J ends lost 3 bases and 2 bases respectively, with 5 bases between them. CDR3 length: 13 amino acids. CDR3 bases: TGTGCCAGCAGTGAGGCCCCCTACAATGAGCAGTTCTTC. Protein: CASSEAPYNEQFF.

The chain is built from TRBV5-6 and TRBJ1-4, with no clear D. Trimming cost V 4 bases and J 5 bases, with 21 bases left between them. Germline CDR1 SGHDT, CDR2 YYEEEE. The CDR3 totals 17 residues. The CDR3 bases are TGTGCCAGCAGCGTAGACGGACCTGTAGGCTTCAATGAAAAACTGTTTTTT. Translation: CASSVDGPVGFNEKLFF.

The genes are TRBV7-2 and TRBJ2-3, with D perhaps matching TRBD2 (5 bases). Germline loops: CDR1 SGHTA, CDR2 FQGNSA. Trimming took off 5 bases at V and 5 bases at J, with 14 bases between the two ends. CDR3 length: 14 amino acids. In DNA form, the CDR3 reads TGTGCCAGCAGCCCCTGGGAGAGGGTAGATACGCAGTATTTT. It translates to CASSPWERVDTQYF.

The V gene is TRBV6-1, the J gene TRBJ2-2; D ambiguous. Trimming removed 5 bases at V and 4 bases at J, with 11 bases between. CDR1 and CDR2 from the germline V gene are MNHNS and SASEGT. This CDR3 is 14 amino acids long. CDR3 sequence reads: CASSSVMVTGELFF. CDR3 bases: TGTGCCAGCAGTAGCGTTATGGTCACCGGGGAGCTGTTTTTT.

This clonotype came up once. The chain uses TRBV18 and TRBJ2-3, with 7 bases lining up with TRBD1. CDR3 size: 15 residues. V was pared by 8 bases and J by 4 bases, with 12 bases of the junction left unmatched. Germline CDR1 KGHSH, CDR2 LQKENI. The CDR3 sequence is CASVQGRLLADTQYF. Written as DNA, the CDR3 is TGTGCCAGCGTACAGGGGCGTTTACTCGCAGATACGCAGTATTTT.

The V gene is TRBV5-1, the J gene TRBJ2-1, with D perhaps TRBD2 (5 bases). CDR3 length: 13 amino acids. Germline values: CDR1 SGHRS, CDR2 YFSETQ. V was pared by 5 bases and J by 6 bases, with 12 bases between. The CDR3 bases are TGCGCCAGCAGAACGGACGGAGGCAATGAGCAGTTCTTC. It is translated as CASRTDGGNEQFF.

This clonotype appeared a few times. The genes are TRBV6-1 and TRBJ2-3; 8 bases are shared with TRBD2. The ends lost 7 bases at V and 3 bases at J; junction bases unmatched: 3. CDR3 length: 13 residues. Germline CDR1 and CDR2: MNHNS and SASEGT. The CDR3 region has the DNA TGTGCCAGCAAGGCTAGCGGGACAGATACGCAGTATTTT. Translation: CASKASGTDTQYF.

The chain uses TRBV6-1 and TRBJ1-6, with D hard to call. The CDR3 is 13 amino acids. Germline assignment: CDR1 MNHNS and CDR2 SASEGT. V lost 6 bases and J 7 bases, leaving 10 bases between the germline ends. CDR3 region: CASRSKGNSPLHF. In nucleotides, the CDR3 is TGTGCCAGCAGGTCTAAAGGGAATTCACCCCTCCACTTT.

The rearrangement uses TRBV7-6 and TRBJ2-2, with D perhaps matching TRBD2 (6 bases). Deletions cut 5 bases from V and 6 bases from J, with 13 bases between. CDR3 size: 14 residues. Germline V lookup: CDR1 SGHVS, CDR2 FNYEAQ. CDR3 amino acids: CASSPSTRAGELFF. The CDR3 coding sequence is TGTGCCAGCAGCCCTTCGACTAGGGCCGGGGAGCTGTTTTTT.

This chain links TRBV18 with TRBJ2-2; D unclear. Trimming pared 6 bases from V and 3 bases from J, leaving 11 bases between. CDR1 is KGHSH and CDR2 is LQKENI in the germline V gene. The CDR3 sequence is 14 residues long. The DNA of the CDR3 is TGTGCCAGCTCTCCAAACAGAGACACCGGGGAGCTGTTTTTT. Residues: CASSPNRDTGELFF.

This clonotype was observed a few times. The chain has TRBV20-1 and TRBJ2-3; 13 positions agree with TRBD2. This CDR3 is built from 15 residues. The ends lost 5 bases at V and 5 bases at J; junction bases unmatched: 7. Germline CDR1 is DFQATT and CDR2 is SNEGSKA (reference sequence). The CDR3 DNA reads as TGCAGTGCTGCAGGACTAGCGGGGGCTTTAGATACGCAGTATTTT. Amino acids: CSAAGLAGALDTQYF.

The sample holds a few counts of this clonotype. The rearrangement uses TRBV6-2 or TRBV6-3 and TRBJ2-2; maybe TRBD2 (6 bases). The germline CDR1 and CDR2 sequences are MNHEY and SVGEGT. The CDR3 loop spans 15 amino acids. V lost 8 bases, J lost 0 bases, and 13 bases lay in between. DNA of the CDR3: TGTGCCAGCGTTATTTCGGGGGCGAACACCGGGGAGCTGTTTTTT. Residues: CASVISGANTGELFF.

This clonotype was found many times. V is TRBV20-1 and J is TRBJ2-1, with 9 bases lining up with TRBD1. The CDR3 has 14 residues. Germline lookup yields CDR1 DFQATT and CDR2 SNEGSKA (reference sequence). This CDR3 is CSLTSGQGIYEQFF. The CDR3 DNA follows: TGCAGCCTCACCTCGGGACAGGGTATATATGAGCAGTTCTTC.